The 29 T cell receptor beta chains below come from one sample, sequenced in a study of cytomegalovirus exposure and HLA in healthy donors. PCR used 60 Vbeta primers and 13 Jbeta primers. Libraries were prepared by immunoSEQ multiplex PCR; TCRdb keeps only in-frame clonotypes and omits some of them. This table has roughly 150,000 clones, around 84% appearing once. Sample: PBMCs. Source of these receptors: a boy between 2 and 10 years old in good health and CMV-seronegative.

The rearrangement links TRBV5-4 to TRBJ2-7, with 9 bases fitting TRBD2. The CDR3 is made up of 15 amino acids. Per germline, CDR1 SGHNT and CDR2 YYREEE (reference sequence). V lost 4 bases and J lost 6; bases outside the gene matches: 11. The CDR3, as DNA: TGTGCCAGCAGCCCGGGGACTAGCCGAGATTTCGAGCAGTACTTC. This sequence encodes CASSPGTSRDFEQYF.

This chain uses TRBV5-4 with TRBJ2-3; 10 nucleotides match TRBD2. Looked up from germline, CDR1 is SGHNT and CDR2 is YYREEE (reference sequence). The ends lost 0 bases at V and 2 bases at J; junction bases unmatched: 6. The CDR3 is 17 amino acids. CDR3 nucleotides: TGTGCCAGCAGCTTGGGCCCCGGGACTAGCGACACAGATACGCAGTATTTT. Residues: CASSLGPGTSDTDTQYF.

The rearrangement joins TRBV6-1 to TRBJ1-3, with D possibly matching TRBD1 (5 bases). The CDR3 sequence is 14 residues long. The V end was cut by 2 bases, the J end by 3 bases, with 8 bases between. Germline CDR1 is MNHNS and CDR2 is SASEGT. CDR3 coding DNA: TGTGCCAGCAGTGAACCGACAGTTGGAAACACCATATATTTT. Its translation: CASSEPTVGNTIYF.

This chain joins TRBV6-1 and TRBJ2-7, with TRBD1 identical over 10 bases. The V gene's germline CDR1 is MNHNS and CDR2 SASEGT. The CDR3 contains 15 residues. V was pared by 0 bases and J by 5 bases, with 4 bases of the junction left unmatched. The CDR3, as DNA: TGTGCCAGCAGTGAAGCTGAGACAGGGGGCCACGAGCAGTACTTC. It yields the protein CASSEAETGGHEQYF.

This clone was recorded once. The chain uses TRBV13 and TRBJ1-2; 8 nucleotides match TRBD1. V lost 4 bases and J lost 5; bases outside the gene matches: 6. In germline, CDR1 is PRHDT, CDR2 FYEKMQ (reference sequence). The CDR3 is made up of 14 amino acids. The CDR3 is CASSSGGRDYGYTF. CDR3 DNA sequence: TGTGCCAGCAGCTCAGGGGGCCGTGATTATGGCTACACCTTC. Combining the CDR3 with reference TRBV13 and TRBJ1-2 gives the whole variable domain AAGVIQSPRHLIKEKRETATLKCYPIPRHDTVYWYQQGPGQDPQFLISFYEKMQSDKGSIPDRFSAQQFSDYHSELNMSSLELGDSALYFCASSSGGRDYGYTFGSGTRLTVV.

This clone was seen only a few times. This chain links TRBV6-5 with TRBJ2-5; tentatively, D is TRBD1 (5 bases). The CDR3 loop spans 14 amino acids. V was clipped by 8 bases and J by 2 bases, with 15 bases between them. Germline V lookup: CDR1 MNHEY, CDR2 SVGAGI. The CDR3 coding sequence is TGTGCCAGCCCGCAGGGCTCTACGCAAGAGACCCAGTACTTC. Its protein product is CASPQGSTQETQYF.

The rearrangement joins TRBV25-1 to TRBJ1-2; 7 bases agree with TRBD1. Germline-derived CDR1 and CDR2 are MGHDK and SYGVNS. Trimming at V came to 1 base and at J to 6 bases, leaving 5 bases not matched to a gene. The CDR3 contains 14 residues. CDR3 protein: CASSESQGVDGYTF. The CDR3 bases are TGTGCCAGCAGTGAATCCCAGGGGGTAGATGGCTACACCTTC.

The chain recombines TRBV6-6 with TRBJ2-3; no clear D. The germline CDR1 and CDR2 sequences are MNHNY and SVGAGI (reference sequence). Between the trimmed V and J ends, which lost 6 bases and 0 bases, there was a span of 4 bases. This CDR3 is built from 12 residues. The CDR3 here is CASRGSTDTQYF. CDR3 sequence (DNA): TGTGCCAGCAGGGGCAGCACAGATACGCAGTATTTT.

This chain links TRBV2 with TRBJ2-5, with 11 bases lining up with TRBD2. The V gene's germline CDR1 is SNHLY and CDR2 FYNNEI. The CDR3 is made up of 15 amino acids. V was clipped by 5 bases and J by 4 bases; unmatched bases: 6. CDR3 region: CASSTTGTSGETQYF. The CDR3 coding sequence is TGTGCCAGCAGTACCACCGGGACTAGCGGAGAGACCCAGTACTTC.

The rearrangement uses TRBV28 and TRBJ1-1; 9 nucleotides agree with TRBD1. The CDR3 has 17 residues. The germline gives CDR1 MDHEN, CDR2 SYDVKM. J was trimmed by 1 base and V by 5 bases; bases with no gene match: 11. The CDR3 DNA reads TGTGCCAGCAGTCTTCACGGGACAGGGAGGGGGAACACTGAAGCTTTCTTT. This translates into CASSLHGTGRGNTEAFF.

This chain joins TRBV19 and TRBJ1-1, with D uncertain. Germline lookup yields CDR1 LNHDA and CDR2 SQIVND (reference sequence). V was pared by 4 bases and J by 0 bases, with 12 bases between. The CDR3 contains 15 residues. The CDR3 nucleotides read TGTGCCAGTAGTAAACAGAGACACCTGAACACTGAAGCTTTCTTT. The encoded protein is CASSKQRHLNTEAFF.

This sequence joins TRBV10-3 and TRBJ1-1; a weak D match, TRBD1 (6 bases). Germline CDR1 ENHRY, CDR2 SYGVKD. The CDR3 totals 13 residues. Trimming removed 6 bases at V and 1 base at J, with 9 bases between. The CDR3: CAISGQRNTEAFF. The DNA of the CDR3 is TGTGCCATCAGCGGACAGAGGAACACTGAAGCTTTCTTT.

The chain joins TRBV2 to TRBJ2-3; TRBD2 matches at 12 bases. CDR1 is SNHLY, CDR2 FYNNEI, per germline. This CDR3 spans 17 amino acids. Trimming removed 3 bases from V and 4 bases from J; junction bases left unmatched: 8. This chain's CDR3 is CASSDWLAGGPSDTQYF. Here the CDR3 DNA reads TGTGCCAGCAGTGATTGGCTAGCGGGGGGGCCATCAGATACGCAGTATTTT.

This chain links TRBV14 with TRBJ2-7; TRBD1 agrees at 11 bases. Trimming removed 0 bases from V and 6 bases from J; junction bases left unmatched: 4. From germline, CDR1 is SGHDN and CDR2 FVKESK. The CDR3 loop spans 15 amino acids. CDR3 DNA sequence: TGTGCCAGCAGCCAAGACCGGGACAGGGGGGTCGAGCAGTACGTC. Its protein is CASSQDRDRGVEQYV.

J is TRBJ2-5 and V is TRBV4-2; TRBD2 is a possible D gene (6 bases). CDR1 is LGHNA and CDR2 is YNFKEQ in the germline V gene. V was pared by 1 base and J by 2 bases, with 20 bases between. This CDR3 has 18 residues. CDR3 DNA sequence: TGTGCCAGCAGCCAAGTGGGGGGAGGAGCGTGGATGCAAGAGACCCAGTACTTC. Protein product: CASSQVGGGAWMQETQYF.

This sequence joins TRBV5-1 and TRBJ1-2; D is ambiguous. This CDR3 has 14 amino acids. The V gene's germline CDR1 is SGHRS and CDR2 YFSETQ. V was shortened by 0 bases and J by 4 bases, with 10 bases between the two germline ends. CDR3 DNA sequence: TGCGCCAGCAGCTTGGGTCAGGACTTCTATGGCTACACCTTC. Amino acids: CASSLGQDFYGYTF.

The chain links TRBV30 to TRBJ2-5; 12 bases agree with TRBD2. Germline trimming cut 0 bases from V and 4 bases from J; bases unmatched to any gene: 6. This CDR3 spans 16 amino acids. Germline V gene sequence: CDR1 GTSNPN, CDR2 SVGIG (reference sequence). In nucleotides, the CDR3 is TGTGCCTGGAGTGTGCTAGCGGGAGGGTGGGGAGAGACCCAGTACTTC. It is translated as CAWSVLAGGWGETQYF. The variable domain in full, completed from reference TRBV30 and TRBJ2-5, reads SQTIHQWPATLVQPVGSPLSLECTVEGTSNPNLYWYRQAAGRGLQLLFYSVGIGQISSEVPQNLSASRPQDRQFILSSKKLLLSDSGFYLCAWSVLAGGWGETQYFGPGTRLLVL.

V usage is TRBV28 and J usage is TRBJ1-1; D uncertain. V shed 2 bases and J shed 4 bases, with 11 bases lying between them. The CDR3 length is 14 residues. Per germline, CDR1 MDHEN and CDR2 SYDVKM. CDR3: CASSLLGGGTEAFF. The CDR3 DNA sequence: TGTGCCAGCAGTTTACTGGGAGGAGGCACTGAAGCTTTCTTT.

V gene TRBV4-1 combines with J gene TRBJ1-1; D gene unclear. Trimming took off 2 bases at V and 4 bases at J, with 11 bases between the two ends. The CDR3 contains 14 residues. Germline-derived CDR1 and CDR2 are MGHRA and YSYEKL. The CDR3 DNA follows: TGCGCCAGCAGCCAACCAGGTATTCCCACTGAAGCTTTCTTT. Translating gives CASSQPGIPTEAFF.

The CDR3 DNA is TGTGCCAGCAGAGACACAGGGGGCTACTCCTACGAGCAGTACGTC. It codes for CASRDTGGYSYEQYV. The V call is TRBV6-1, the J call TRBJ2-7, with 9 bases that match TRBD1. The V and J ends lost 6 bases and 0 bases, in that order; junction bases with no gene match: 6. From germline, CDR1 is MNHNS and CDR2 SASEGT. The CDR3 has 15 amino acids.

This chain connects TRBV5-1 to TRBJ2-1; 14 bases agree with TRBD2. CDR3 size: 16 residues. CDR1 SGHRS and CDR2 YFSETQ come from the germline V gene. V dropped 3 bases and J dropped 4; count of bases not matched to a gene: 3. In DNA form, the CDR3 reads TGCGCCAGCAGCTGGGGACTAGCGGGGGATTACAATGAGCAGTTCTTC. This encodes CASSWGLAGDYNEQFF.

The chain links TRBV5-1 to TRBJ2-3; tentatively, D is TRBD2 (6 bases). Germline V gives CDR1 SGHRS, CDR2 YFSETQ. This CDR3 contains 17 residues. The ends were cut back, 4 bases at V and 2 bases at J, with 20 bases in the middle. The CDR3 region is CASSPVVPRRVTDTQYF. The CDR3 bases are TGCGCCAGCAGCCCTGTAGTCCCCCGGAGGGTCACAGATACGCAGTATTTT.

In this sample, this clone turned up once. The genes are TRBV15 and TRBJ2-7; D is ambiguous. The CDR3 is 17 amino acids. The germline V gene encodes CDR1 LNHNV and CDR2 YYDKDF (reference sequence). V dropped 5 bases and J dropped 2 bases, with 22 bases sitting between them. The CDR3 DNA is TGTGCCACCAGCCGAAACCCTAGACCGCCCTGGGCCTACGAGCAGTACTTC. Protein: CATSRNPRPPWAYEQYF. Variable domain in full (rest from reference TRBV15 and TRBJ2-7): DAMVIQNPRYQVTQFGKPVTLSCSQTLNHNVMYWYQQKSSQAPKLLFHYYDKDFNNEADTPDNFQSRRPNTSFCFLDIRSPGLGDTAMYLCATSRNPRPPWAYEQYFGPGTRLTVT.

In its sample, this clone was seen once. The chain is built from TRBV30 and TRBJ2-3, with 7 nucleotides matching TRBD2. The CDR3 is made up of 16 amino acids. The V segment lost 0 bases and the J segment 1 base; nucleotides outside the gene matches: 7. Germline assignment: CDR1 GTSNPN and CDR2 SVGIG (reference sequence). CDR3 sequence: CAWSVRGGGGTDTQYF. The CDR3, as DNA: TGTGCCTGGAGTGTACGGGGCGGGGGAGGCACAGATACGCAGTATTTT.

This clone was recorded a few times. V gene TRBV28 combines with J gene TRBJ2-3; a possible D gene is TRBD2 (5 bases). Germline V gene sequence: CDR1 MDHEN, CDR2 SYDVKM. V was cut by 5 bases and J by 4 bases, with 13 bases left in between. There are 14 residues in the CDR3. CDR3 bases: TGTGCCAGCAGTCTTAGGTCGCGGGCAGATACGCAGTATTTT. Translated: CASSLRSRADTQYF.

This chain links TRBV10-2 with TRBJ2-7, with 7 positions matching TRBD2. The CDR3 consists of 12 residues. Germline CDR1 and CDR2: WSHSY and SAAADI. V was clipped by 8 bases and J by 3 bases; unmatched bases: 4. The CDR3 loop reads CASGERGYEQYF. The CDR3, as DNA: TGCGCCAGCGGAGAGCGGGGCTACGAGCAGTACTTC.

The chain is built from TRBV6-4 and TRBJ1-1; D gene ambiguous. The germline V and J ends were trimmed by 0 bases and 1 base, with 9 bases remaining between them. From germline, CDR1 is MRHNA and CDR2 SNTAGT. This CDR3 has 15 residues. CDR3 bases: TGTGCCAGCAGTGACTCTGTGGAGAGGAACACTGAAGCTTTCTTT. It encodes CASSDSVERNTEAFF.

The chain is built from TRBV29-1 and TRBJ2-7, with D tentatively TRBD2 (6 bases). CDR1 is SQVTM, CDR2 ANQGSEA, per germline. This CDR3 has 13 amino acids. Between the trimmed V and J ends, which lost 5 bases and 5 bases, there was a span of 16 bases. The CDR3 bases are TGCAGCGTTATGAGAGCGGGCGCCCACGAGCAGTACTTC. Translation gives CSVMRAGAHEQYF.

CDR3 DNA: TGCGCCAGCAGCCCTAGACCCATCGCCAATCAGCCCCAGCATTTT. Its protein product is CASSPRPIANQPQHF. The gene calls are TRBV4-1 and TRBJ1-5; D is unresolved. This CDR3 is 15 amino acids long. Germline V lookup: CDR1 MGHRA, CDR2 YSYEKL. V lost 4 bases, J lost 3 bases, and 13 bases lay in between.